This TCR beta chain comes out of a study of T cells in Graves' hyperthyroidism and ophthalmopathy. RNA transcripts served as the template for amplifying TCR beta CDR3 regions. HTBI primers were employed in a first-round RT-PCR of the TCR CDR3. TCRdb reprocessed the multiplex PCR reads with MiXCR, giving one entry per CDR3 protein. The sample yields hundreds of thousands of distinct CDR3 sequences, about 15% seen once. This clonotype was counted many times. The CDR3 spans 12 residues. With 3 bases removed from V and 12 bases from J, the gap between germline ends came to 13 bases. Material for sequencing was blood. The chain recombines TRBV12-3 or TRBV12-4 with TRBJ2-3; the D is unclear. The receptor comes from a woman under 30 with Graves' hyperthyroidism. The CDR3: CASSFQVSNQYF. DNA of the CDR3: TGTGCCAGCAGTTTCCAAGTCTCTAATCAGTATTTT.